A selection of T cell receptor beta chains follows, all from one sample in a study of cytomegalovirus exposure and HLA in healthy donors. Sequenced by immunoSEQ multiplex PCR; TCRdb stores in-frame clones only, minus some. The repertoire holds about 160,000 clones, with around 92% as singletons. The sample consisted of PBMCs. All receptors come from a man between 18 and 29 years old in good health and CMV-seropositive. Both conserved end residues are part of each CDR3. The order of the fields is J gene, clone size, V gene, D gene, CDR3 protein. A D gene is named only where the DNA matches it firmly. Clone size, where shown, is once, few, many, or a class for clones that have expanded.

J: TRBJ1-5
size: .
V: TRBV27
D: .
CDR3: CASSFIGTRNQPQHF

J: TRBJ2-3
size: .
V: TRBV6-6
D: TRBD2
CDR3: CASKVGGRPDTQYF

J: TRBJ2-5
size: .
V: TRBV4-1
D: .
CDR3: CASSRWQKETQYF

J: TRBJ2-7
size: .
V: TRBV27
D: .
CDR3: CASSLGPAGLYEQYF

J: TRBJ2-1
size: .
V: TRBV11-2
D: TRBD1
CDR3: CASSLVGTAYNEQFF

J: TRBJ2-3
size: .
V: TRBV9
D: TRBD2
CDR3: CASSPRIGTSGIVGTDTQYF

J: TRBJ2-7
size: .
V: TRBV9
D: .
CDR3: CASSVNEGGSYEQYF

J: TRBJ1-1
size: .
V: TRBV4-1
D: TRBD1
CDR3: CASSQGQGAQINTEAFF

J: TRBJ1-4
size: .
V: TRBV6-1
D: .
CDR3: CASSEGVGQGKEKLFF

J: TRBJ2-5
size: .
V: TRBV29-1
D: TRBD1
CDR3: CSASWVRGLPQETQYF

J: TRBJ2-7
size: few
V: TRBV28
D: .
CDR3: CASRSGINYEQYF

J: TRBJ2-7
size: .
V: TRBV2
D: TRBD1
CDR3: CASSERTGTYEQYF

J: TRBJ2-3
size: many
V: TRBV15
D: TRBD2
CDR3: CATSRDLAGADTQYF

J: TRBJ1-1
size: .
V: TRBV5-4
D: .
CDR3: CASSLGGKAFF

J: TRBJ2-1
size: .
V: TRBV9
D: TRBD2
CDR3: CASSVEGTSGRIIYNEQFF

J: TRBJ1-4
size: .
V: TRBV30
D: .
CDR3: CAWRGGGRQLFF

J: TRBJ2-7
size: .
V: TRBV19
D: TRBD1
CDR3: CASSMTGNSAYEQYF

J: TRBJ2-1
size: .
V: TRBV6-1
D: TRBD2
CDR3: CASRELAGVGEQFF

J: TRBJ2-7
size: .
V: TRBV6-5
D: .
CDR3: CASSYSSDRRNEQYF